Below are 27 T cell receptor beta chains sequenced from a single sample in a study of graft-versus-host responses after intestinal transplantation. Sequencing was performed with immunoSEQ multiplex PCR; in TCRdb, only in-frame clones are kept and a portion is missing. The sample lists about 97,000 clones, around 91% occurring once. Their antigens remain unidentified. The sequencing used unstimulated CD4+ T cells sorted from spleen or lymph node cells, collected before transplant. The receptors originated from a human donor who was the organ donor for an intestinal transplant.

The chain employs TRBV4-3 and TRBJ1-4; possible D gene TRBD1, 5 bases. CDR3 length equals 14 residues. Trimming removed 4 bases at V and 0 bases at J, with 6 bases between. Germline CDR1 LGHNA, CDR2 YSLEER. The CDR3 is CASSLRATNEKLFF. CDR3 in DNA: TGCGCCAGCAGCCTCAGGGCAACTAATGAAAAACTGTTTTTT.

The chain joins TRBV2 to TRBJ2-6, with D unresolved. The CDR3 covers 13 residues. CDR1 SNHLY and CDR2 FYNNEI come from the germline V gene. V was cut by 5 bases and J by 2 bases, with 4 bases left in between. CDR3 DNA sequence: TGTGCCAGCAGTCTTACTGGGGCCAACGTCCTGACTTTC. Protein: CASSLTGANVLTF.

The J gene is TRBJ2-5, the V gene TRBV4-3; no firm D call. The assigned J gene may be wrong: the sequence end matches TRBJ2-7 better. Germline V CDR1 and CDR2: LGHNA, YSLEER. This CDR3 spans 13 amino acids. The CDR3: CASSQDLRYEQYF. CDR3 sequence (DNA): TGCGCCAGCAGCCAAGATCTTCGGTACGAGCAGTACTTC.

The chain carries TRBV5-4 and TRBJ1-1; possible D gene TRBD1, 5 bases. The CDR3 consists of 12 residues. Germline loops: CDR1 SGHNT, CDR2 YYREEE (reference sequence). The V gene lost 4 bases and the J gene lost 4 bases, with 8 bases spanning the gap. The chain's CDR3 is CASSPDSTEAFF. CDR3 coding DNA: TGTGCCAGCAGCCCCGACAGCACTGAAGCTTTCTTT.

The chain is built from TRBV4-3 and TRBJ2-7; TRBD2 matches at 7 bases. Germline CDR1 reads LGHNA; CDR2 reads YSLEER. The CDR3 extends over 15 amino acids. V shed 0 bases, J shed 0 bases, and the junction held 2 bases outside the gene matches. This chain's CDR3 is CASSQEAGSSYEQYF. The CDR3 nucleotides are TGCGCCAGCAGCCAAGAAGCGGGGAGCTCCTACGAGCAGTACTTC.

The chain has TRBV18 and TRBJ2-3; TRBD1 matches at 10 bases. This CDR3 comprises 14 residues. CDR1 and CDR2 from the germline V gene are KGHSH and LQKENI. Trimming took 4 bases from V and 8 from J; bases not matched to a gene: 6. CDR3 loop: CASSLRTGGVTQYF. CDR3 sequence (DNA): TGTGCCAGCTCACTAAGGACAGGGGGAGTTACGCAGTATTTT.

The rearrangement joins TRBV25-1 to TRBJ2-7, with D hard to call. Germline lookup yields CDR1 MGHDK and CDR2 SYGVNS. The CDR3 has 13 residues. The V and J ends lost 1 base and 6 bases respectively, with 10 bases between them. The CDR3 region is CASSEWSRSEQYF. The CDR3 DNA reads as TGTGCCAGCAGTGAATGGTCCCGCAGCGAGCAGTACTTC.

J is TRBJ1-2 and V is TRBV19, with D unresolved. CDR3 size: 15 residues. The germline V and J ends were trimmed by 6 bases and 0 bases, with 14 bases remaining between them. Germline lookup yields CDR1 LNHDA and CDR2 SQIVND (reference sequence). In DNA form, the CDR3 reads TGTGCCAGTAGATCTAGACCGGCGGCTAACTATGGCTACACCTTC. Its protein is CASRSRPAANYGYTF.

The genes are TRBV19 and TRBJ2-3; 12 bases match TRBD2. Germline values: CDR1 LNHDA, CDR2 SQIVND (reference sequence). The CDR3 spans 17 residues. V dropped 1 base and J dropped 1; count of bases not matched to a gene: 3. The CDR3 DNA is TGTGCCAGTAGTATAGCCCGACTAGCGGGGGGCACAGATACGCAGTATTTT. It yields the protein CASSIARLAGGTDTQYF.

This chain joins TRBV7-2 and TRBJ2-7; no firm D call. The germline V gene has CDR1 SGHTA and CDR2 FQGNSA. The V end was cut by 2 bases, the J end by 2 bases, with 4 bases between. The CDR3 has 12 amino acids. Here the CDR3 DNA reads TGTGCCAGCAGCTTAAGCGCCTACGAGCAGTACTTC. Residues: CASSLSAYEQYF.

The gene calls are TRBV11-3 and TRBJ2-1; 8 bases are shared with TRBD2. CDR1 SGHNT and CDR2 YENEEA come from the germline V gene. The CDR3 has 15 amino acids. J lost 5 bases, V lost 1 base, and 4 bases had no gene match. This CDR3 reads CASSLGASGHNEQFF. CDR3 DNA sequence: TGTGCCAGCAGCTTAGGGGCTAGCGGGCACAATGAGCAGTTCTTC.

The chain joins TRBV6-1 to TRBJ1-2; 7 bases fit TRBD1. CDR1 is MNHNS and CDR2 is SASEGT in the germline V gene. The CDR3 is 15 amino acids. V lost 5 bases, J lost 6 bases, and 12 bases stayed unmatched. The CDR3 DNA is TGTGCCAGCAGTTCCCTCGGAGGGGGCTCGGATGGCTACACCTTC. Protein sequence: CASSSLGGGSDGYTF.

The chain combines TRBV6-1 with TRBJ2-5, with D maybe TRBD1 (6 bases). The DNA end is a closer match to TRBJ2-7, so the J assignment may be wrong. This CDR3 is 14 amino acids long. From germline, CDR1 is MNHNS and CDR2 SASEGT. CDR3 sequence: CASSRSGTLGEQYF. The CDR3 DNA is TGTGCCAGCAGTCGTTCCGGGACACTGGGCGAGCAGTACTTC.

The rearrangement joins TRBV7-2 to TRBJ2-4; 8 nucleotides align to TRBD1. Germline V gene lookup returns CDR1 SGHTA and CDR2 FQGNSA. Germline trimming cut 3 bases from V and 5 bases from J; bases unmatched to any gene: 6. The CDR3 totals 15 residues. The chain's CDR3 is CASSFRQGLQNIQYF. CDR3 DNA: TGTGCCAGCAGCTTCCGACAGGGGTTGCAAAACATTCAGTACTTC.

In nucleotides, the CDR3 is TGTGCCAGCCAGGACTACTCTGGAAACACCATATATTTT. Protein: CASQDYSGNTIYF. The chain combines TRBV6-5 with TRBJ1-3, with D hard to call. This CDR3 region has 13 residues. Germline values: CDR1 MNHEY, CDR2 SVGAGI. Deletions cut 8 bases from V and 0 bases from J, with 8 bases between.

The rearrangement joins TRBV5-1 to TRBJ1-1; no firm D call. The CDR3 consists of 14 residues. Germline lookup yields CDR1 SGHRS and CDR2 YFSETQ. V was cut by 0 bases and J by 1 base, with 7 bases left in between. This CDR3 reads CASSLGVANTEAFF. The CDR3 nucleotides are TGCGCCAGCAGCTTGGGGGTAGCGAACACTGAAGCTTTCTTT.

The chain couples TRBV6-6 to TRBJ2-7; tentative D call: TRBD2 (6 bases). Germline V lookup: CDR1 MNHNY, CDR2 SVGAGI (reference sequence). The V and J ends lost 2 bases and 6 bases respectively, with 8 bases between them. This CDR3 region has 12 residues. CDR3 coding DNA: TGTGCCAGCAGTTACCAACTAGCCGAGCAGTACTTC. Encoded protein: CASSYQLAEQYF.

This clone is a singleton in its sample. The chain uses TRBV30 and TRBJ2-2; TRBD2 is a possible D gene (5 bases). Germline CDR1 is GTSNPN and CDR2 is SVGIG (reference sequence). This CDR3 spans 15 amino acids. V lost 3 bases and J 7 bases, leaving 18 bases between the germline ends. In DNA form, the CDR3 reads TGTGCCTGGAGGGCGGTCAGCGGTCGACTCGGGGAGCTGTTTTTT. Residues: CAWRAVSGRLGELFF.

The chain has TRBV21-1 and TRBJ2-7; the DNA was not compared with TRBD1, the D call given in the table. TRBV21-1 is given as a pseudogene. This CDR3 contains 15 residues. This CDR3 is CASSKGGDRDHEQYF. The CDR3 nucleotides are TGTGCCAGCAGCAAAGGTGGGGACAGGGACCACGAGCAGTACTTC.

This sequence joins TRBV28 and TRBJ1-5; D call uncertain. V gave up 5 bases and J gave up 4 bases, with 9 bases separating them. This CDR3 is built from 13 residues. In germline, CDR1 is MDHEN, CDR2 SYDVKM. The CDR3 region has the DNA TGTGCCAGCAGTCCCCAGGTTAATCAGCCCCAGCATTTT. Its protein product is CASSPQVNQPQHF.

The chain joins TRBV5-4 to TRBJ2-3; 9 bases line up with TRBD2. This CDR3 has 14 amino acids. V lost 10 bases and J lost 6; bases outside the gene matches: 12. Germline assignment: CDR1 SGHNT and CDR2 YYREEE (reference sequence). In DNA form, the CDR3 reads TGTGCCTTACACTCAGCGGGGGGCTGGGATACGCAGTATTTT. This encodes CALHSAGGWDTQYF.

V gene TRBV4-1 combines with J gene TRBJ1-1, with D perhaps matching TRBD1 (6 bases). The CDR3 totals 18 residues. Germline assignment: CDR1 MGHRA and CDR2 YSYEKL. The germline V and J ends were trimmed by 0 bases and 4 bases, with 21 bases remaining between them. The chain's CDR3 is CASSQEGGRGRVGTEAFF. The CDR3 DNA reads TGCGCCAGCAGCCAAGAAGGGGGTCGGGGACGGGTGGGCACTGAAGCTTTCTTT.

The chain combines TRBV6-4 with TRBJ1-6; TRBD1 is a possible D gene (5 bases). The germline CDR1 and CDR2 sequences are MRHNA and SNTAGT. Trimming took 7 bases from V and 3 from J, leaving 13 bases between them. The CDR3 totals 15 residues. In nucleotides, the CDR3 is TGTGCCAGCAACTCTCAGGGCAACTATAATTCACCCCTCCACTTT. Protein product: CASNSQGNYNSPLHF.

The chain links TRBV29-1 to TRBJ2-2, with a tentative D call TRBD2 (5 bases). Germline CDR1 is SQVTM and CDR2 is ANQGSEA. V was trimmed by 3 bases and J by 4 bases, leaving 9 bases between them. The CDR3 extends over 13 amino acids. The CDR3 sequence: CSVDSGSTGELFF. DNA of the CDR3: TGCAGCGTTGACAGTGGGAGCACCGGGGAGCTGTTTTTT.

The chain links TRBV5-1 to TRBJ1-6; possible D gene TRBD1, 6 bases. The V gene lost 5 bases and the J gene lost 7 bases, with 13 bases spanning the gap. CDR3 size: 14 residues. The V gene's germline CDR1 is SGHRS and CDR2 YFSETQ. The CDR3 coding sequence is TGCGCCAGCAGGGGGAACAGGGAAAATTCACCCCTCCACTTT. Protein product: CASRGNRENSPLHF. Using reference TRBV5-1 and TRBJ1-6 for the parts outside the CDR3, the full variable domain is KAGVTQTPRYLIKTRGQQVTLSCSPISGHRSVSWYQQTPGQGLQFLFEYFSETQRNKGNFPGRFSGRQFSNSRSEMNVSTLELGDSALYLCASRGNRENSPLHFGNGTRLTVT.

The chain's CDR3 is CASTGWRNEAFF. The CDR3 region has the DNA TGTGCCAGCACCGGCTGGCGGAATGAAGCTTTCTTT. The chain joins TRBV28 to TRBJ1-1, with D uncertain. There are 12 residues in the CDR3. With 7 bases removed from V and 7 bases from J, the gap between germline ends came to 13 bases. From germline, CDR1 is MDHEN and CDR2 SYDVKM.

V and J are TRBV18 and TRBJ1-1; TRBD1 aligns across 7 bases. The germline V gene has CDR1 KGHSH and CDR2 LQKENI. The length of the CDR3 is 16 residues. V lost 6 bases to trimming and J lost 0 bases; unmatched junction nucleotides: 10. This CDR3 is CASSPSLGGMNTEAFF. As DNA, the CDR3 is TGTGCCAGCTCGCCTAGCTTAGGGGGCATGAACACTGAAGCTTTCTTT.